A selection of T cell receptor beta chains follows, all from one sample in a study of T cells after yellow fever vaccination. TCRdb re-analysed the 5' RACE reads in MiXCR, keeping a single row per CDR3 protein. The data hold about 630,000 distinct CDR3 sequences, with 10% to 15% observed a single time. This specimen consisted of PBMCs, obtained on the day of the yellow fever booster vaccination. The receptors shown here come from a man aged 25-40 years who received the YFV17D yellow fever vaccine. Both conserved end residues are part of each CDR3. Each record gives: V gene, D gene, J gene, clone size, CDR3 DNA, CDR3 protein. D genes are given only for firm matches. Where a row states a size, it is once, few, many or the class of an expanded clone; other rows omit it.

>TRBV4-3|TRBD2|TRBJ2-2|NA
TGCGCCAGCAGCCAAGCTGTAGCGGGAGGGAACACCGGGGAGCTGTTTTTT
CASSQAVAGGNTGELFF
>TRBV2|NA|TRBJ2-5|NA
TGTGCCAGCACTTACAGTTTAGAGACCCAGTACTTC
CASTYSLETQYF
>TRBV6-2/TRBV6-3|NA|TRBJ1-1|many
TGTGCCAGCAGTCCTTCAGGACAGAGAGAAGCTTTCTTT
CASSPSGQREAFF
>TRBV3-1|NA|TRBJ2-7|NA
TGTGCCAGCAGCCAAGAAGGGTTCGAGCAGTACTTC
CASSQEGFEQYF
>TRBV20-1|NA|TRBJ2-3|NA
TGCAGTGCTGGGATCAACAGGATCAGCACAGATACGCAGTATTTT
CSAGINRISTDTQYF
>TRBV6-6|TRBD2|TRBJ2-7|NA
TGTGCCAGTGGGGGGGGACCCTACGAGCAGTACTTC
CASGGGPYEQYF
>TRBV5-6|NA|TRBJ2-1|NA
TGTGCCAGCAGCTTTAGTACTGTGGGAGACTACAATGAGCAGTTCTTC
CASSFSTVGDYNEQFF
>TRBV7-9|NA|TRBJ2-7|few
TGTGCCAGCACTACTGCTTGGGACGCCTACGAGCAGTACTTC
CASTTAWDAYEQYF
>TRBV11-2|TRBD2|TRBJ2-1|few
TGTGCCAGCAGCACCGGGACTAGCGGCTCCCCATACAATGAGCAGTTCTTC
CASSTGTSGSPYNEQFF
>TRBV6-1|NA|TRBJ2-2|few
TGTGCCAGCAGAAGGACAGCGAACACCGGGGAGCTGTTTTTT
CASRRTANTGELFF